The 30 T cell receptor beta chains listed next were all sequenced from one sample in a study of regulatory T cells in long-lasting Graves disease. To make TCR beta libraries, researchers used iRepertoire HTBI primers and Arm-PCR of CDR3 regions. TCRdb ran MiXCR on the multiplex PCR reads and lists one entry per CDR3 protein. The sample lists 400,000 to 650,000 distinct CDR3 sequences, about 15% occurring once. Time point here: newly diagnosed GD, antithyroid drugs for less than 3 months. PBMCs provided the RNA from which the TCR library was made. These data also formed part of another study, on T cells in Graves' hyperthyroidism and ophthalmopathy.

Sequencing was performed on peripheral blood mononuclear cells (PBMCs), taken at new diagnosis, from a patient treated with antithyroid drugs. Receptors were obtained from a woman aged 40-65 years with Graves disease.

The table lists this clonotype with many counts. The V call is TRBV7-9, the J call TRBJ1-1; the D gene is possibly TRBD1 (6 bases). V was trimmed by 4 bases and J by 1 base, leaving 13 bases between them. CDR1 SEHNR and CDR2 FQNEAQ come from the germline V gene (reference sequence). CDR3 length: 15 residues. The CDR3 DNA follows: TGTGCCAGCAGCTCTTTCGGGACACCGAACACTGAAGCTTTCTTT. Its protein is CASSSFGTPNTEAFF.

This clonotype was detected many times. V is TRBV6-2 or TRBV6-3 and J is TRBJ1-1; perhaps TRBD1 as D (6 bases). Germline V lookup: CDR1 MNHEY, CDR2 SVGEGT. Trimming pared 5 bases from V and 4 bases from J, leaving 23 bases between. The CDR3 is 17 amino acids. The CDR3 region is CASSRGDTAYVGTEAFF. CDR3 nucleotides: TGTGCCAGCAGTCGAGGGGACACCGCTTACGTGGGCACTGAAGCTTTCTTT.

This clonotype was recorded at least ten times. The V and J genes are TRBV12-3 or TRBV12-4 and TRBJ1-1; D possibly corresponds to TRBD1 (5 bases). Deletions cut 1 base from V and 1 base from J, with 7 bases between. This CDR3 region has 14 residues. The CDR3 protein is CASSLVTGNTEAFF. The CDR3 nucleotides are TGTGCCAGCAGTTTAGTAACAGGGAACACTGAAGCTTTCTTT.

This clonotype was seen at least ten times. CDR3 nucleotide sequence: TGCAGCGTCCCAGGGCCGGACACTGAAGCTTTCTTT. It encodes CSVPGPDTEAFF. V gene TRBV29-1 combines with J gene TRBJ1-1; tentative D call: TRBD1 (5 bases). Per the germline V gene, CDR1 is SQVTM and CDR2 is ANQGSEA. The CDR3 spans 12 residues. Trimming left V 6 bases short and J 3 bases short, with 11 bases between.

This clonotype was seen only a few times. The rearrangement joins TRBV20-1 to TRBJ1-6; D unclear. CDR1 and CDR2 from the germline V gene are DFQATT and SNEGSKA (reference sequence). There are 13 residues in the CDR3. Trimming stripped 0 bases from V and 14 bases from J, with 14 bases between. The CDR3 DNA follows: TGCAGTGCTAGAGATCCCGGGAGATCGGCCCTCCACTTT. This translates into CSARDPGRSALHF.

The CDR3, as DNA: TGTGCCAGCTCACCACCGATCGATCGCTCGAGCTCCTACGAGCAGTACTTC. Its translation is CASSPPIDRSSSYEQYF. The chain combines TRBV18 with TRBJ2-7; no clear D gene. The CDR3 runs 17 residues. V was trimmed by 0 bases and J by 0 bases, leaving 15 bases between them. Germline-derived CDR1 and CDR2 are KGHSH and LQKENI.

This clonotype was seen repeatedly, ten times or more. This chain connects TRBV2 to TRBJ2-3, with 7 positions matching TRBD1. There are 13 residues in the CDR3. With 6 bases clipped from V and 0 bases from J, the junction kept 0 bases outside the gene matches. Germline lookup yields CDR1 SNHLY and CDR2 FYNNEI. The CDR3 sequence: CASRQGSTDTQYF. The DNA of the CDR3 is TGTGCCAGCAGACAGGGGAGCACAGATACGCAGTATTTT. Full variable domain (outside the CDR3, taken from reference TRBV2 and TRBJ2-3): EPEVTQTPSHQVTQMGQEVILRCVPISNHLYFYWYRQILGQKVEFLVSFYNNEISEKSEIFDDQFSVERPDGSNFTLKIRSTKLEDSAMYFCASRQGSTDTQYFGPGTRLTVL.

J is TRBJ2-3 and V is TRBV5-1; 8 positions agree with TRBD2. Germline V lookup: CDR1 SGHRS, CDR2 YFSETQ. With 4 bases clipped from V and 3 bases from J, the junction kept 4 bases outside the gene matches. The CDR3 loop spans 14 amino acids. The CDR3 is CASSHSGETDTQYF. CDR3 nucleotide sequence: TGCGCCAGCAGCCATAGCGGGGAGACAGATACGCAGTATTTT.

This clonotype was observed a handful of times. As DNA, the CDR3 is TGTGCCAGCAGTTACCGGGACAGGGTCGGTGAGCAGTTCTTC. Residues: CASSYRDRVGEQFF. The chain has TRBV6-9 and TRBJ2-1; 9 bases are a match to TRBD1. The CDR3 spans 14 residues. The germline CDR1 and CDR2 sequences are MNHGY and SVAAGI. Trimming took 3 bases from V and 9 from J; bases not matched to a gene: 6.

This clonotype has just a few counts. The rearrangement joins TRBV19 to TRBJ2-1; no firm D call. Germline loops: CDR1 LNHDA, CDR2 SQIVND (reference sequence). The CDR3 runs to 12 residues. V lost 3 bases, J lost 10 bases, and 10 bases lay in between. The CDR3 sequence is CASSITDGEQFF. As DNA, the CDR3 is TGTGCCAGTAGTATTACTGACGGCGAGCAGTTCTTC.

This clonotype was seen more than once but under ten times. This chain joins TRBV14 and TRBJ2-1; perhaps TRBD1 as D (6 bases). Germline loops: CDR1 SGHDN, CDR2 FVKESK. Trimming shortened V by 1 base and J by 5 bases, and 18 bases separated the two germline ends. This CDR3 spans 17 amino acids. The CDR3 sequence: CASSQVLGQKINNEQFF. CDR3 DNA sequence: TGTGCCAGCAGCCAAGTGCTCGGACAGAAGATAAACAATGAGCAGTTCTTC.

This clonotype was found a few times. The V call is TRBV5-1, the J call TRBJ2-5; D is perhaps TRBD1 (6 bases). Trimming left V 3 bases short and J 7 bases short, with 13 bases between. Germline V gene sequence: CDR1 SGHRS, CDR2 YFSETQ. The CDR3 runs 13 residues. CDR3 sequence reads: CASSSGTPGTQYF. In DNA form, the CDR3 reads TGCGCCAGCAGCTCCGGGACACCGGGGACCCAGTACTTC.

For this clonotype: The conserved phenylalanine or tryptophan normally closing the CDR3 is absent here, so this likely arose from a read error. The V call is TRBV6-2 or TRBV6-3, the J call TRBJ1-2; a weak D match, TRBD1 (6 bases). The CDR3 extends over 15 amino acids. Trimming took off 5 bases at V and 2 bases at J, with 15 bases between the two ends. The germline gives CDR1 MNHEY, CDR2 SVGEGT. DNA of the CDR3: TGTGCCAGCAGTGAACGGGACACGAAAAACTATGGCTACACCTTA. It is translated as CASSERDTKNYGYTL.

In this sample, this clonotype turned up a few times. This chain links TRBV27 with TRBJ2-7, with D maybe TRBD2 (5 bases). Germline CDR1 reads MNHEY; CDR2 reads SMNVEV (reference sequence). The V and J ends lost 7 bases and 6 bases respectively, with 19 bases between them. The CDR3 consists of 14 residues. CDR3 bases: TGTGCCAGCACCCTCTTTCAGCCGGGGATCGAGCAGTACTTC. Translating gives CASTLFQPGIEQYF.

This clonotype has a count of ten or more. The chain employs TRBV29-1 and TRBJ2-1; TRBD1 matches 8 bases. Germline lookup yields CDR1 SQVTM and CDR2 ANQGSEA. V was pared by 6 bases and J by 5 bases, with 6 bases of the junction left unmatched. The CDR3 spans 13 residues. The CDR3 is CSVDGQGDNEQFF. CDR3 nucleotides: TGCAGCGTAGATGGACAGGGCGACAATGAGCAGTTCTTC.

The sample holds many counts of this clonotype. The V and J genes are TRBV11-2 and TRBJ1-1; the D gene is possibly TRBD1 (6 bases). The CDR3 sequence is 15 residues long. V lost 2 bases and J lost 1, with 11 bases in between. In germline, CDR1 is SGHAT, CDR2 FQNNGV. In nucleotides, the CDR3 is TGTGCCAGCAGCTTACAACAGACAGGGAACACTGAAGCTTTCTTT. It codes for CASSLQQTGNTEAFF.

This clonotype was counted at least ten times. V gene TRBV20-1 combines with J gene TRBJ1-6; 7 bases are a match to TRBD1. The CDR3 has 14 amino acids. Unmatched junction bases numbered 9, after V lost 6 bases and J lost 7 bases. Germline CDR1 DFQATT, CDR2 SNEGSKA (reference sequence). The CDR3 protein is CSARDRRLNSPLHF. CDR3 nucleotide sequence: TGCAGTGCCCGGGACAGACGGCTGAATTCACCCCTCCACTTT.

In this sample, this clonotype turned up many times. The V and J genes are TRBV19 and TRBJ2-1; D uncertain. The CDR3 sequence is 17 residues long. Looked up from germline, CDR1 is LNHDA and CDR2 is SQIVND (reference sequence). V was shortened by 6 bases and J by 5 bases, with 23 bases between the two germline ends. The CDR3 region has the DNA TGTGCCAGTAGGCTCGACGGAGCAGGTAGTCTGAACAATGAGCAGTTCTTC. It yields the protein CASRLDGAGSLNNEQFF.

In the case of this clonotype: A read error may be the cause here, since a much bigger clone is one base away. The conserved phenylalanine or tryptophan normally closing the CDR3 is absent here, so this likely arose from a read error. The chain links TRBV12-3 or TRBV12-4 to TRBJ1-1; a possible D gene is TRBD1 (6 bases). V dropped 6 bases and J dropped 5 bases, with 16 bases sitting between them. The CDR3 loop spans 14 amino acids. The DNA of the CDR3 is TGTGCCAGCAGCACTAGGAGGGGGGCAACTGAAGCTTTCCTT. The encoded protein is CASSTRRGATEAFL.

This chain joins TRBV6-2 or TRBV6-3 and TRBJ1-3, with 10 bases fitting TRBD1. V was pared by 0 bases and J by 4 bases, with 3 bases of the junction left unmatched. Germline values: CDR1 MNHEY, CDR2 SVGEGT. The CDR3 is 16 residues long. The CDR3 DNA reads as TGTGCCAGCAGTTACTCCGGGACAGGGGTGGGAAACACCATATATTTT. Translated, it gives CASSYSGTGVGNTIYF.

There are many counts of this clonotype. CDR3 region: CASRMPGLAGDTGELFF. CDR3 nucleotides: TGTGCCAGCAGGATGCCGGGACTAGCGGGGGACACCGGGGAGCTGTTTTTT. The genes are TRBV7-3 and TRBJ2-2; 14 nucleotides match TRBD2. The CDR3 runs to 17 residues. Germline values: CDR1 SGHTA, CDR2 FQGTGA. V shed 6 bases, J shed 3 bases, and the junction held 6 bases outside the gene matches. The whole variable domain, filled in from reference TRBV7-3 and TRBJ2-2, reads GAGVSQTPSNKVTEKGKYVELRCDPISGHTALYWYRQSLGQGPEFLIYFQGTGAADDSGLPNDRFFAVRPEGSVSTLKIQRTERGDSAVYLCASRMPGLAGDTGELFFGEGSRLTVL.

There are many counts of this clonotype. The J gene is TRBJ2-5, the V gene TRBV20-1; TRBD2 matches at 7 bases. The CDR3 consists of 15 residues. V shed 5 bases and J 3 bases; nucleotides not matched to a gene: 12. Germline CDR1 DFQATT, CDR2 SNEGSKA (reference sequence). The CDR3 DNA follows: TGCAGTGCTCCCACCAGGGCGGGGGTTAAAGAGACCCAGTACTTC. Protein: CSAPTRAGVKETQYF.

For the CDR3, the DNA is TGTGCCAGCAGCCAAGTCTCCGCCCTTGGTCCCGGGGAGCTGTTTTTT. It is translated as CASSQVSALGPGELFF. The chain links TRBV3-1 to TRBJ2-2; D uncertain. Trimming removed 1 base from V and 6 bases from J, with 15 bases in between. CDR3 length: 16 amino acids. Per germline, CDR1 LGHDT and CDR2 YNNKEL (reference sequence).

As regards this clonotype: A junction boundary mismatches the germline segment, possibly from a read error. The chain employs TRBV2 and TRBJ1-3, with D maybe TRBD1 (5 bases). The germline gives CDR1 SNHLY, CDR2 FYNNEI. This CDR3 is built from 15 residues. The CDR3 sequence is CATSDGPGSGNTIYF. Written as DNA, the CDR3 is TGTGCCACCAGTGATGGCCCAGGGTCCGGAAACACCATATATTTT. Variable domain in full (rest from reference TRBV2 and TRBJ1-3): EPEVTQTPSHQVTQMGQEVILRCVPISNHLYFYWYRQILGQKVEFLVSFYNNEISEKSEIFDDQFSVERPDGSNFTLKIRSTKLEDSAMYFCATSDGPGSGNTIYFGEGSWLTVV.

V and J are TRBV7-3 and TRBJ2-4; D possibly corresponds to TRBD1 (5 bases). Germline CDR1 and CDR2: SGHTA and FQGTGA. The CDR3 runs 11 residues. The germline V and J ends were trimmed by 6 bases and 8 bases, with 8 bases remaining between them. The CDR3: CASRDNDIQYF. As DNA, the CDR3 is TGTGCCAGCAGGGACAACGACATTCAGTACTTC.

This clonotype was found a few times. The genes are TRBV29-1 and TRBJ1-4; weak D call: TRBD1 (5 bases). Germline V CDR1 and CDR2: SQVTM, ANQGSEA. Trimming took 2 bases from V and 8 from J, leaving 15 bases between them. The CDR3 is made up of 14 amino acids. The CDR3 DNA reads as TGCAGCGTTGAATCGGGGCAGGGAGCGGAAAAACTGTTTTTT. Encoded protein: CSVESGQGAEKLFF. The full variable domain, completed using reference TRBV29-1 and TRBJ1-4, is SAVISQKPSRDICQRGTSLTIQCQVDSQVTMMFWYRQQPGQSLTLIATANQGSEATYESGFVIDKFPISRPNLTFSTLTVSNMSPEDSSIYLCSVESGQGAEKLFFGSGTQLSVL.

The chain recombines TRBV5-1 with TRBJ2-5; 10 bases are shared with TRBD2. Looked up from germline, CDR1 is SGHRS and CDR2 is YFSETQ. The CDR3 spans 15 residues. The ends lost 6 bases at V and 1 base at J; junction bases unmatched: 6. Here the CDR3 reads CASTLGTSVQETQYF. In nucleotides, the CDR3 is TGCGCCAGCACCCTCGGGACTAGCGTCCAAGAGACCCAGTACTTC. The full variable domain, rest sourced from reference TRBV5-1 and TRBJ2-5, is KAGVTQTPRYLIKTRGQQVTLSCSPISGHRSVSWYQQTPGQGLQFLFEYFSETQRNKGNFPGRFSGRQFSNSRSEMNVSTLELGDSALYLCASTLGTSVQETQYFGPGTRLLVL.

This chain links TRBV6-1 with TRBJ2-7; no clear D. Trimming removed 7 bases from V and 3 bases from J, with 7 bases in between. Germline V gives CDR1 MNHNS, CDR2 SASEGT. The CDR3 covers 11 residues. CDR3 amino acids: CASIGNYEQYF. In DNA, the CDR3 is TGTGCCAGCATAGGGAACTACGAGCAGTACTTC.

This chain uses TRBV5-5 with TRBJ2-1; TRBD2 matches 13 bases. V dropped 4 bases and J dropped 0; count of bases not matched to a gene: 4. The CDR3 is made up of 17 amino acids. Germline assignment: CDR1 SGHKS and CDR2 YYEKEE (reference sequence). CDR3 nucleotides: TGTGCCAGCAGCCCTGGACTAGCGGGGGCCTCCTACAATGAGCAGTTCTTC. This codes for CASSPGLAGASYNEQFF.

This clonotype was seen many times. This rearrangement joins TRBV3-1 to TRBJ2-1, with 7 nucleotides matching TRBD2. Germline V CDR1 and CDR2: LGHDT, YNNKEL (reference sequence). The CDR3 consists of 15 residues. The V and J ends lost 1 base and 4 bases, in that order; junction bases with no gene match: 4. The CDR3 is CASSQGGGLYNEQFF. CDR3 coding DNA: TGTGCCAGCAGCCAAGGGGGGGGACTATACAATGAGCAGTTCTTC.